One and the same sample provided the 20 T cell receptor beta chains below, sequenced in a study of beta chain features in type 1 diabetes. Antigen specificity for these receptors is unknown. Expressed TCRB transcripts were sequenced because the isolated RNA had all been reverse transcribed beforehand. Assay: immunoSEQ multiplex PCR; the TCRdb copy retains only in-frame clones and omits some. Altogether about 390,000 clones are present, 9.6% being singletons, with the ten largest covering about 0.6%. Study-wide results and caveats: Moderate yet significant TCRB CDR3 shortening was seen in Type 1 diabetes patients in all four CD4+ subsets.

Sequencing was done on a sample of central memory CD4+ T cells from blood. These receptors came from a man in his thirties or forties with type 1 diabetes.

V and J are TRBV5-1 and TRBJ2-7; no clear D gene. This CDR3 has 13 residues. Germline CDR1 is SGHRS and CDR2 is YFSETQ. The V end lost 6 bases, the J end lost 0 bases, and 10 bases lay between the germline ends. The CDR3 sequence is CASIGPSSYEQYF. As DNA, the CDR3 is TGCGCCAGCATAGGGCCGAGCTCCTACGAGCAGTACTTC.

The table lists this clone with a few counts. Germline and junction disagree at one end, which may indicate a read error. The chain employs TRBV10-3 and TRBJ2-1; TRBD2 matches 14 bases. Looked up from germline, CDR1 is ENHRY and CDR2 is SYGVKD. CDR3 length equals 15 residues. CDR3 sequence: CASSSGTSGGGEQFF. The CDR3 DNA is TGTGCCAGCAGTTCAGGGACTAGCGGGGGAGGTGAGCAGTTCTTC.

On this clone: The sample carries other DNA sequences with the same CDR3. V usage is TRBV28 and J usage is TRBJ2-7; possible D gene TRBD2, 6 bases. Trimming cost V 6 bases and J 3 bases, with 9 bases left between them. The CDR3 consists of 12 residues. The germline gives CDR1 MDHEN, CDR2 SYDVKM. The CDR3 loop is CASSLGGYEQYF. The CDR3 coding sequence is TGTGCCAGCAGCCTCGGGGGCTACGAGCAGTACTTC.

The chain employs TRBV5-5 and TRBJ1-5, with D maybe TRBD1 (5 bases). This CDR3 is 16 amino acids long. Germline lookup yields CDR1 SGHKS and CDR2 YYEKEE (reference sequence). Trimming left V 4 bases short and J 4 bases short, with 18 bases between. The CDR3: CASSQAGQGLNQPQHF. For the CDR3, the DNA is TGTGCCAGCAGCCAAGCGGGGCAGGGCTTGAATCAGCCCCAGCATTTT.

The table lists this clone with many counts. The CDR3 nucleotides read TGCGCCAGCATTTCAGATAACACCGGGGAGCTGTTTTTT. It codes for CASISDNTGELFF. The chain has TRBV5-1 and TRBJ2-2, with D uncertain. Germline assignment: CDR1 SGHRS and CDR2 YFSETQ. This CDR3 spans 13 amino acids. V shed 6 bases and J shed 2 bases, with 8 bases lying between them.

This rearrangement joins TRBV7-8 to TRBJ1-1; 7 bases map to TRBD1. The CDR3 consists of 14 residues. The J segment lost 5 bases and the V segment lost 0 bases, leaving 3 bases of the junction unmatched. The germline V gene encodes CDR1 SGHVS and CDR2 FQNEAQ. The CDR3 spells CASSLADRLTEAFF. In nucleotides, the CDR3 is TGTGCCAGCAGCTTAGCGGACAGGCTGACTGAAGCTTTCTTT.

The sample holds a few counts of this clone. CDR3 protein: CASSTTKTGNPWQETQYF. The CDR3 bases are TGTGCCAGCAGCACAACTAAGACAGGGAACCCTTGGCAGGAGACCCAGTACTTC. This chain uses TRBV7-9 with TRBJ2-5, with TRBD1 matching over 7 bases. The V gene end was trimmed by 5 bases and the J gene end by 5 bases; junction bases not matched to a gene: 20. This CDR3 spans 18 amino acids. CDR1 is SEHNR, CDR2 FQNEAQ, per germline (reference sequence).

This chain joins TRBV7-2 and TRBJ1-2; D is possibly TRBD1 (6 bases). Between the trimmed V and J ends, which lost 5 bases and 6 bases, there was a span of 16 bases. Germline CDR1 and CDR2: SGHTA and FQGNSA. This CDR3 spans 14 amino acids. The CDR3 nucleotides are TGTGCCAGCAGCATAGGGGGTTGGACAGATGGCTACACCTTC. Its translation is CASSIGGWTDGYTF.

CDR3 in amino acids: CASRLDRGRSGLAAYNEQFF. The DNA of the CDR3 is TGTGCCAGCCGCCTGGACAGGGGGAGATCGGGACTAGCGGCCTACAATGAGCAGTTCTTC. The chain couples TRBV28 to TRBJ2-1; tentatively, D is TRBD2 (11 bases). V was cut by 8 bases and J by 2 bases, with 31 bases left in between. Germline CDR1 is MDHEN and CDR2 is SYDVKM. CDR3 length equals 20 residues.

This clone was observed a handful of times. This chain joins TRBV28 and TRBJ1-1, with D possibly being TRBD1 (6 bases). Germline-derived CDR1 and CDR2 are MDHEN and SYDVKM. This CDR3 has 12 amino acids. The V and J ends lost 6 bases and 8 bases respectively, with 13 bases between them. The CDR3 reads CASRLPGTEAFF. CDR3 sequence (DNA): TGTGCCAGCAGACTTCCCGGGACAGAAGCTTTCTTT. The whole variable domain, remainder taken from reference TRBV28 and TRBJ1-1, is DVKVTQSSRYLVKRTGEKVFLECVQDMDHENMFWYRQDPGLGLRLIYFSYDVKMKEKGDIPEGYSVSREKKERFSLILESASTNQTSMYLCASRLPGTEAFFGQGTRLTVV.

In its sample, this clone was seen a few times. CDR3 sequence: CASSPVAEWWDEQFF. As DNA, the CDR3 is TGTGCCAGCAGTCCCGTAGCGGAGTGGTGGGATGAGCAGTTCTTC. The rearrangement uses TRBV27 and TRBJ2-1; possibly TRBD2 for D (6 bases). The V gene lost 5 bases and the J gene lost 8 bases, with 19 bases spanning the gap. The CDR3 consists of 15 residues. CDR1 and CDR2 (germline): MNHEY, SMNVEV (reference sequence).

The table lists this clone with a few counts. The chain recombines TRBV28 with TRBJ2-7; D is unclear. CDR1 MDHEN and CDR2 SYDVKM come from the germline V gene. V lost 7 bases and J lost 5, with 12 bases in between. The CDR3 consists of 12 residues. CDR3 bases: TGTGCCAGCACCGCCTCAAGGGACGAGCAGTACTTC. Protein: CASTASRDEQYF.

V usage is TRBV30 and J usage is TRBJ2-5; the match to TRBD2 covers 12 bases. The J call may be faulty, since TRBJ2-7 better matches the DNA end. Germline V gives CDR1 GTSNPN, CDR2 SVGIG (reference sequence). The CDR3 length is 16 residues. The CDR3 is CAWSVRTSGDTYEQYF. The CDR3 DNA sequence: TGTGCCTGGAGTGTCAGGACTAGCGGGGACACCTACGAGCAGTACTTC.

The sample holds a few counts of this clone. The V and J genes are TRBV5-1 and TRBJ2-3; D is tentatively TRBD1 or TRBD2 (5 bases each). The CDR3 sequence is 14 residues long. V lost 3 bases to trimming and J lost 5 bases, with 13 bases between them. The germline CDR1 and CDR2 sequences are SGHRS and YFSETQ. In nucleotides, the CDR3 is TGCGCCAGCAGCTCGGTCGGGGCCGTAGATACGCAGTATTTT. Residues: CASSSVGAVDTQYF.

This clone has only a few counts. The J gene is TRBJ2-5, the V gene TRBV5-1; 8 bases map to TRBD1. This CDR3 region has 17 residues. From germline, CDR1 is SGHRS and CDR2 YFSETQ. V was clipped by 2 bases and J by 2 bases; unmatched bases: 11. CDR3 loop: CASSLGQGLIGQETQYF. DNA of the CDR3: TGCGCCAGCAGCTTAGGACAGGGACTTATAGGGCAAGAGACCCAGTACTTC.

V usage is TRBV27 and J usage is TRBJ2-5; a possible D gene is TRBD2 (5 bases). The V gene's germline CDR1 is MNHEY and CDR2 SMNVEV (reference sequence). The V and J ends lost 5 bases and 1 base respectively, with 11 bases between them. The CDR3 is 14 amino acids. The CDR3 loop is CASSPMGAQETQYF. CDR3 bases: TGTGCCAGCAGTCCCATGGGAGCCCAAGAGACCCAGTACTTC.

The rearrangement joins TRBV30 to TRBJ2-4, with 9 bases aligning to TRBD2. This CDR3 region has 15 residues. V trimming: 4 bases; J trimming: 8 bases; junction bases outside the gene matches: 12. Per the germline V gene, CDR1 is GTSNPN and CDR2 is SVGIG (reference sequence). In DNA, the CDR3 is TGTGCCTGGACGCGACACCTAGCGGGATTGGACATTCAGTACTTC. Translating it yields CAWTRHLAGLDIQYF.

A few counts support this clone. The chain recombines TRBV5-1 with TRBJ2-3; D is ambiguous. The germline CDR1 and CDR2 sequences are SGHRS and YFSETQ. Trimming took off 4 bases at V and 5 bases at J, with 8 bases between the two ends. The CDR3 is made up of 12 amino acids. CDR3 loop: CASSGTLDTQYF. DNA for the CDR3: TGCGCCAGCAGCGGCACATTAGATACGCAGTATTTT.

The chain links TRBV7-9 to TRBJ2-7; D call uncertain. The germline V and J ends were trimmed by 5 bases and 0 bases, with 14 bases remaining between them. Germline assignment: CDR1 SEHNR and CDR2 FQNEAQ (reference sequence). This CDR3 spans 15 amino acids. CDR3 nucleotide sequence: TGTGCCAGCAGCCCCCTCGGGTATAGCTCCTACGAGCAGTACTTC. Translated, it gives CASSPLGYSSYEQYF.

The CDR3 DNA is TGCGCCAGCAGCTTGGATGGTCTAGGGTATTACTATGGCTACACCTTC. Its translation is CASSLDGLGYYYGYTF. The V call is TRBV5-1, the J call TRBJ1-2; D is unresolved. V was cut by 0 bases and J by 3 bases, with 15 bases left in between. From germline, CDR1 is SGHRS and CDR2 YFSETQ. The CDR3 has 16 residues.